The 2 T cell receptor beta chains below were found in one sample sequenced in a study of blood T cell repertoires in COVID-19. Here immunoSEQ multiplex PCR was the method, and the copy in TCRdb shows in-frame clones only, minus some. The table has about 100,000 clones, almost 80% seen once. The sequenced sample consisted of peripheral blood. The receptor source for this set is a man aged 55 to 70 with active or convalescent COVID-19.

V is TRBV24-1 and J is TRBJ2-3; 8 bases fit TRBD2. This CDR3 is 14 amino acids long. Trimming cost V 4 bases and J 8 bases; bases outside gene matches: 7. Germline V gives CDR1 KGHDR, CDR2 SFDVKD. The CDR3 loop is CATSEAGTSSTQYF. DNA for the CDR3: TGTGCCACCAGTGAGGCCGGGACTAGTTCTACGCAGTATTTT.

The chain recombines TRBV2 with TRBJ2-3, with TRBD1 matching over 10 bases. With V trimmed by 6 bases and J by 3 bases, 6 bases remained unmatched. The CDR3 spans 15 residues. Germline CDR1 SNHLY, CDR2 FYNNEI. CDR3 bases: TGTGCCAGCAGGCAGACAGGGGGCGGTACAGATACGCAGTATTTT. This encodes CASRQTGGGTDTQYF.